These 6 T cell receptor beta chains came from one sample sequenced in a study of CD8+ T cells in alopecia areata. Treatment described: oral pan-JAK inhibitor, 5-10 mg twice daily. The sequencing template was cDNA reverse transcribed from extracted RNA. Repertoires were generated with immunoSEQ multiplex PCR, while TCRdb's copy carries only in-frame clones and drops some. This sample carries under 150,000 clones, 53% of them seen once, and the ten largest clones take 0.46%. The source was CD4+ T cells sorted from blood, collected at week 4, from a patient treated with tofacitinib. The receptors shown here come from a human donor with alopecia areata.

The chain carries TRBV27 and TRBJ1-1; perhaps TRBD1 as D (5 bases). V lost 2 bases and J lost 1, with 11 bases in between. The germline gives CDR1 MNHEY, CDR2 SMNVEV (reference sequence). This CDR3 is built from 15 residues. CDR3 sequence (DNA): TGTGCCAGCAGTTTAGTGGGGGGAGGGAACACTGAAGCTTTCTTT. Encoded protein: CASSLVGGGNTEAFF.

This chain connects TRBV2 to TRBJ1-5, with 8 nucleotides matching TRBD1. With 6 bases clipped from V and 7 bases from J, the junction kept 11 bases outside the gene matches. CDR1 SNHLY and CDR2 FYNNEI come from the germline V gene. The CDR3 has 15 amino acids. CDR3 nucleotides: TGTGCCAGCAGCGTGCAGGGGGCCCCTAGCCAGCCCCAGCATTTT. Its protein is CASSVQGAPSQPQHF.

For this clone: Other nucleotide sequences from this sample produce the same CDR3. This chain connects TRBV29-1 to TRBJ2-5; D gene ambiguous. Per germline, CDR1 SQVTM and CDR2 ANQGSEA. The germline V and J ends were trimmed by 4 bases and 5 bases, with 5 bases remaining between them. The CDR3 covers 10 residues. CDR3: CSVGVETQYF. CDR3 coding DNA: TGCAGCGTTGGGGTCGAGACCCAGTACTTC.

The V call is TRBV6-6, the J call TRBJ1-2; D remains unclear. The CDR3 contains 14 residues. Trimming removed 5 bases from V and 6 bases from J, with 16 bases in between. Germline V gives CDR1 MNHNY, CDR2 SVGAGI (reference sequence). The DNA for the CDR3 is TGTGCCAGCAGTCCCCGCGAAGGGTGGAATGGCTACACCTTC. As protein: CASSPREGWNGYTF.

This chain uses TRBV29-1 with TRBJ1-1; 10 positions agree with TRBD1. The CDR3 has 13 residues. The V segment lost 6 bases and the J segment 5 bases; nucleotides outside the gene matches: 6. From germline, CDR1 is SQVTM and CDR2 ANQGSEA. The CDR3 spells CSVGGQGGTEAFF. As DNA, the CDR3 is TGCAGCGTGGGAGGACAGGGGGGTACTGAAGCTTTCTTT.

This clone occurred a few times. The rearrangement joins TRBV29-1 to TRBJ2-7, with TRBD2 matching 7 bases. From germline, CDR1 is SQVTM and CDR2 ANQGSEA. The CDR3 is made up of 12 amino acids. After removal of 7 bases from V and 0 bases from J, the junction contained 3 bases not matched to a gene. CDR3 in amino acids: CSARTSSYEQYF. CDR3 sequence (DNA): TGCAGCGCGCGGACTAGCTCCTACGAGCAGTACTTC.